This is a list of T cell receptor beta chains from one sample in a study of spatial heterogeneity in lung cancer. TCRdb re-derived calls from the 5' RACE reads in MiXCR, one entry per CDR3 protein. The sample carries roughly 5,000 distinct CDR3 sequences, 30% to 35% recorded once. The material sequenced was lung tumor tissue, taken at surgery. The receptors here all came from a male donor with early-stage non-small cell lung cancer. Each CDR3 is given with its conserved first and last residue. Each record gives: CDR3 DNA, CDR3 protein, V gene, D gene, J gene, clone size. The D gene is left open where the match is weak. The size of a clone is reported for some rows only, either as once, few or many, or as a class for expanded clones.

TGCGCCAGCAGCGGGGGACAGGGTCCAGATACGCAGTATTTT	CASSGGQGPDTQYF	TRBV5-1	TRBD1	TRBJ2-3	.
TGTGCCAGCAGCGTACGGTCTGCTACGCACACCGGGGAGCTGTTTTTT	CASSVRSATHTGELFF	TRBV9	.	TRBJ2-2	many
TGCAGCGTTGCGACAGGCCTTGATGAAAAACTGTTTTTT	CSVATGLDEKLFF	TRBV29-1	.	TRBJ1-4	.
TGTGCCAGCAGCCGGATTGGGGAGACCCAGTACTTC	CASSRIGETQYF	TRBV5-5	.	TRBJ2-5	medium-sized
TGTGCCAGCAGCTCTCGTGTCTACAATGAGCAGTTCTTC	CASSSRVYNEQFF	TRBV7-2	.	TRBJ2-1	.
TGTGCCAGCAGTCGCAATCTAGCGGGGGGGCCTTATTGGACCCAGTACTTC	CASSRNLAGGPYWTQYF	TRBV28	TRBD2	TRBJ2-5	medium-sized
TGTGCCACCAGCAGAGATCGTCGAACAGGGGTTATAGCCGGGGAGCTGTTTTTT	CATSRDRRTGVIAGELFF	TRBV15	TRBD1	TRBJ2-2	.
TGTGCCACCGAGGGAGTCAACACAGATACGCAGTATTTT	CATEGVNTDTQYF	TRBV28	.	TRBJ2-3	many
TGTGCCAGCAGCGAGAACAATGGCGAGCAGTACTTC	CASSENNGEQYF	TRBV6-5	.	TRBJ2-7	.
TGTGCCAGCAGTCCCGGGAACACTGAAGCTTTCTTT	CASSPGNTEAFF	TRBV12-3/TRBV12-4	.	TRBJ1-1	.
TGTGCCAGCAGCTTAGGGACACTTGATCAGCCCCAGCATTTT	CASSLGTLDQPQHF	TRBV11-2	.	TRBJ1-5	.
TGTGCCAGCAGTGAAACGTTGACTATAGATACGCAGTATTTT	CASSETLTIDTQYF	TRBV2	.	TRBJ2-3	.
TGTGCCAGTAGCGCGTGGGACACAGATACGCAGTATTTT	CASSAWDTDTQYF	TRBV19	.	TRBJ2-3	many
TGTGCCAGCAGCTTAACCGGGTTAAGAAATCAGCCCCAGCATTTT	CASSLTGLRNQPQHF	TRBV7-2	.	TRBJ1-5	medium-sized
TGTGCCAGCAGCCAAGAAGGGACTAGCAATGCAGATACGCAGTATTTT	CASSQEGTSNADTQYF	TRBV4-2	TRBD2	TRBJ2-3	.
TGTGCCAGCAGTTACTTAGGCGGCCCTTCCAATGAGCAGTTCTTC	CASSYLGGPSNEQFF	TRBV6-5	.	TRBJ2-1	medium-sized
TGCGCCAGCAGCCCCAGTCGGCGGGGGGTAACAGATACGCAGTATTTT	CASSPSRRGVTDTQYF	TRBV4-3	TRBD2	TRBJ2-3	few
TGCAGCGTTGAAATAAGCTACGAGCAGTACTTC	CSVEISYEQYF	TRBV29-1	.	TRBJ2-7	medium-sized
TGTGCCAGCAGTTGGGAAAGTAGTGACGAGACCCAGTACTTC	CASSWESSDETQYF	TRBV6-2/TRBV6-3	.	TRBJ2-5	few
TGTGCCAGCAGCTCTGGGACACTCAGGGTCAATCAGCCCCAGCATTTT	CASSSGTLRVNQPQHF	TRBV7-2	.	TRBJ1-5	.
TGTGCCAGCAGCGTCGGTACTAGCAGCCAAGAGACCCAGTACTTC	CASSVGTSSQETQYF	TRBV9	.	TRBJ2-5	once
TGTGCCACCAGTGATTTGCAGGACAGGAATGAGCAGTTCTTC	CATSDLQDRNEQFF	TRBV24-1	TRBD1	TRBJ2-1	medium-sized
TGTGCCAGCAGCCCAGGGGGAAATACGCAGTATTTT	CASSPGGNTQYF	TRBV7-2	TRBD1	TRBJ2-3	medium-sized
TGCGCCAGCAGCCCGTACATATCAGGGGACACTGAAGCTTTCTTT	CASSPYISGDTEAFF	TRBV4-1	.	TRBJ1-1	.
TGTGCCAGCAGTTTGGGACTCACAGATACGCAGTATTTT	CASSLGLTDTQYF	TRBV6-2/TRBV6-3	.	TRBJ2-3	.
TGTGCCAGCAGCCAAGTTAGGCATTACGAGCAGTACTTC	CASSQVRHYEQYF	TRBV14	.	TRBJ2-7	few
TGTGCCAGCAGGGGTCAGCCCCAGCATTTT	CASRGQPQHF	TRBV6-6	.	TRBJ1-5	few
TGCGCCAGCAGCTTGGTCTCGTCGGACACTGAAGCTTTCTTT	CASSLVSSDTEAFF	TRBV5-1	.	TRBJ1-1	.
TGTGCCACCAGTGATCAGTACCGCGGGCAGCAGTACTTC	CATSDQYRGQQYF	TRBV24-1	.	TRBJ2-7	.
TGCGCCAGCAGACCTTCCATGGGGAGTCCAATCGAGCAGTACTTC	CASRPSMGSPIEQYF	TRBV5-1	.	TRBJ2-7	medium-sized
TGTGCCAGCAGCGTAGGGGTAGCTAATGAAAAACTGTTTTTT	CASSVGVANEKLFF	TRBV9	.	TRBJ1-4	many
TGTGCCAGCAGCTCCCGGTCGGGCGTCACCCACACCATATATTTT	CASSSRSGVTHTIYF	TRBV7-9	.	TRBJ1-3	.
TGCAGCGTTGGGCAGGGAGGCCTCGACAATGAGCAGTTCTTC	CSVGQGGLDNEQFF	TRBV29-1	.	TRBJ2-1	once
TGCGCCAGCACTGACAGGGTGGGGTTCCAAGAGACCCAGTACTTC	CASTDRVGFQETQYF	TRBV10-2	TRBD1	TRBJ2-5	medium-sized
TGTGCCACCGACCCCAGACTGAACACTGAAGCTTTCTTT	CATDPRLNTEAFF	TRBV7-9	.	TRBJ1-1	.
TGTGCCAGCAGTGCGTTCCCATCGGGCACAGATACGCAGTATTTT	CASSAFPSGTDTQYF	TRBV6-1	.	TRBJ2-3	many